This T cell receptor (beta chain) was sequenced in a study of blood T cell repertoires in COVID-19. On the study more broadly: In each case, the material was cDNA or gDNA derived from T cells, B-cell-depleted T cells, or PBMCs.

Authors' methods: Scientists estimated how many nucleated cells there were by amplifying reference gene primers. TCRdb's table, derived via immunoSEQ multiplex PCR, lists solely in-frame clones and lacks some. V and J calls and clone size follow that table, whereas D and trimming were derived from the DNA. The repertoire has roughly 500,000 clones, nearly 90% of them found once; the top ten carry about 0.91%. The germline V gene has CDR1 LGHDT and CDR2 YNNKEL (reference sequence). This CDR3 spans 16 amino acids. Trimming cost V 4 bases and J 0 bases; bases outside gene matches: 6. Enrolment of Seattle patients took place during active infection, and they were followed longitudinally. There are a few counts of this clone.

The receptor comes from a man between 18 and 35 years old with COVID-19, enrolled during active disease. The chain uses TRBV3-1 (or the pseudogene TRBV3-2) and TRBJ2-1; 7 nucleotides match TRBD2. Sequencing was carried out using peripheral blood. CDR3 sequence reads: CASSPGGSLSYNEQFF. The CDR3 nucleotides are TGTGCCAGCAGCCCGGGCGGGAGCCTCTCCTACAATGAGCAGTTCTTC.